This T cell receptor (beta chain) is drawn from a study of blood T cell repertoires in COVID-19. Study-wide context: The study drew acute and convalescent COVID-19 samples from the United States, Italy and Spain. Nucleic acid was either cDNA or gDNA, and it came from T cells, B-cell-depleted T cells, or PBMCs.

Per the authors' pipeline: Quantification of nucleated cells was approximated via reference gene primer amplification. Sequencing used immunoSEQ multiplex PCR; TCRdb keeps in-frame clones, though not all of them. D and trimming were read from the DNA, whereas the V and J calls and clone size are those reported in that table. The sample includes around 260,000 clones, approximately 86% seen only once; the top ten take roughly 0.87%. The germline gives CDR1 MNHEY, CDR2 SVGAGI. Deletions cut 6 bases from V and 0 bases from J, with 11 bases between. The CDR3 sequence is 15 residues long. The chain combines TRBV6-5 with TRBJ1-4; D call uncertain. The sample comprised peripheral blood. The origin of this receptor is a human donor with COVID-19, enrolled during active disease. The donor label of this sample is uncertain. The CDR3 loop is CASRSLTATNEKLFF. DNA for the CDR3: TGTGCCAGCAGGAGTCTCACAGCAACTAATGAAAAACTGTTTTTT.